The source of this T cell receptor (beta chain) is a study of blood T cell repertoires in COVID-19. Study context: The United States, Italy and Spain were the sources of the acute and convalescent COVID-19 samples. Sources were T cells, B-cell-depleted T cells, or PBMCs; the material itself was cDNA or gDNA.

As originally analysed: Nucleated cell counts were estimated from reference gene primer amplification. TCRdb's table, derived via immunoSEQ multiplex PCR, lists solely in-frame clones and lacks some. The V and J calls and clone size are taken from that table; D and trimming were inferred from the DNA. The sample shows about 120,000 clones, approximately 81% of them seen only once. V shed 2 bases, J shed 1 base, and the junction held 4 bases outside the gene matches. Germline CDR1 reads LGHDT; CDR2 reads YNNKEL (reference sequence). The CDR3 length is 16 residues. This clone was recorded a few times. The sequenced sample consisted of peripheral blood. V and J are TRBV3-1 (or the pseudogene TRBV3-2) and TRBJ1-5, with 8 bases identical to TRBD1. This receptor was identified in a man in his forties with acute or convalescent COVID-19. CDR3 sequence: CASSQQQGGSNQPQHF. The CDR3 nucleotides are TGTGCCAGCAGCCAACAACAGGGGGGGAGCAATCAGCCCCAGCATTTT.